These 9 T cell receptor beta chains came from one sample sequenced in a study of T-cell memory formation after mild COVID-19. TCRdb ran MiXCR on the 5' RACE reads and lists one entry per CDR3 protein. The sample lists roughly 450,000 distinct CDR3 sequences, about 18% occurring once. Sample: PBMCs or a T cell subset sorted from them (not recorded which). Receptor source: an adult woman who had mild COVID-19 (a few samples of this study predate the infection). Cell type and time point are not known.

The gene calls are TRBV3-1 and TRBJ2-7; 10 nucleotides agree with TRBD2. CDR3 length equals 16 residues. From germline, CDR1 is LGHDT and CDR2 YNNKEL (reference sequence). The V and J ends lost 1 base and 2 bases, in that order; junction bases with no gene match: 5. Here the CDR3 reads CASSQGQRGGPYEQYF. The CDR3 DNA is TGTGCCAGCAGCCAAGGGCAGCGGGGGGGACCCTACGAGCAGTACTTC.

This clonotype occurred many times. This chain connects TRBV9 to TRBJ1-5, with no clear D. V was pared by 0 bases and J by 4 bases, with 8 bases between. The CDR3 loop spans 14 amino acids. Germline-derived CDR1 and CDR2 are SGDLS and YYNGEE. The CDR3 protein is CASSVDGSNQPQHF. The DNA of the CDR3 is TGTGCCAGCAGCGTAGACGGGAGTAATCAGCCCCAGCATTTT.

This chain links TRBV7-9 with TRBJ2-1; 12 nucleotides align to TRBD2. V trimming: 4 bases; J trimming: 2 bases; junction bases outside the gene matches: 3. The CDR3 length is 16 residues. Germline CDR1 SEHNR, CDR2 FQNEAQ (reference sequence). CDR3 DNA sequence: TGTGCCAGCAGCTACAGACTAGCGGGGGCCTACAATGAGCAGTTCTTC. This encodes CASSYRLAGAYNEQFF.

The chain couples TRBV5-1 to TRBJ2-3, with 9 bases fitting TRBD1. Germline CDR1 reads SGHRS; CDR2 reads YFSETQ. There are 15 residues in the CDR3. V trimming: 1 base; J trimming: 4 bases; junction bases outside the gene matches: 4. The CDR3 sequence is CASSLQGQGADTQYF. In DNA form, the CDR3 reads TGCGCCAGCAGCTTGCAGGGACAGGGCGCAGATACGCAGTATTTT.

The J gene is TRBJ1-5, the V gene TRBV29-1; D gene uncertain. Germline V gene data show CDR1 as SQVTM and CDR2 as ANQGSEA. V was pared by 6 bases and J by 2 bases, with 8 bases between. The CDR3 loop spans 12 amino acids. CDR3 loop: CSVVHGNQPQHF. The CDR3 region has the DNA TGCAGCGTCGTACATGGCAATCAGCCCCAGCATTTT.

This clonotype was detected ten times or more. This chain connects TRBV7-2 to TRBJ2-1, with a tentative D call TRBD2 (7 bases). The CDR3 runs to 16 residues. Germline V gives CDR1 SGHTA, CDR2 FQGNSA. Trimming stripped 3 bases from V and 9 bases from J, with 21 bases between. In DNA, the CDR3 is TGTGCCAGCAGCTTCCTGGCTAGCGGAGGGGGAGGTGAGCAGTTCTTC. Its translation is CASSFLASGGGGEQFF.

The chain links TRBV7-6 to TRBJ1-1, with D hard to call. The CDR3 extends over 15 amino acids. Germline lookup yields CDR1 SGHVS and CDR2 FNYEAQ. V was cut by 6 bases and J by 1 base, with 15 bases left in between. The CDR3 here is CASSPLVTQNTEAFF. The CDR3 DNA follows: TGTGCCAGCAGTCCATTAGTCACACAGAACACTGAAGCTTTCTTT.

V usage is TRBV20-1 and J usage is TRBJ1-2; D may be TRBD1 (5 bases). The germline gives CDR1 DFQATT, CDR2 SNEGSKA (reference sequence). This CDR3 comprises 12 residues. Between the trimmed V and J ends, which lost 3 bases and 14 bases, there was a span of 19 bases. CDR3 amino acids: CSARLTGRTVTF. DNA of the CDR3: TGCAGTGCTAGGTTGACGGGACGGACCGTTACCTTC.

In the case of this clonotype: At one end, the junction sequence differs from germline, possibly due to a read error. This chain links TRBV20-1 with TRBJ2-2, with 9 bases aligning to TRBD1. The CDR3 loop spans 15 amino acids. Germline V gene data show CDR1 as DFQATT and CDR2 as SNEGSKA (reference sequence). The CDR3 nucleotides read TGCAGTGCTAGACCCGGGACAGGGCACACCGGGGAGCTGATTTTT. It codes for CSARPGTGHTGELIF.